Listed here are 20 T cell receptor beta chains from one sample, sequenced in a study of T cells in Graves' hyperthyroidism and ophthalmopathy. The CDR3 regions of TCR beta were amplified from RNA transcripts. HTBI primers drove first-round RT-PCR of the TCR CDR3. TCRdb called the multiplex PCR reads again in MiXCR, with one record for every CDR3 protein. The sample holds around 500,000 distinct CDR3 sequences, around an eighth seen once. The sequenced sample was blood. These TCRs come from a young woman with Graves' hyperthyroidism.

This clonotype showed up many times. CDR3 amino acids: CASTLFAESRTDTQYF. The CDR3 coding sequence is TGTGCCAGCACCCTTTTCGCGGAAAGCAGGACAGATACGCAGTATTTT. The chain employs TRBV12-3 or TRBV12-4 and TRBJ2-3; D gene unclear. Trimming left V 7 bases short and J 3 bases short, with 20 bases between. There are 16 residues in the CDR3.

This clonotype was found many times. The chain joins TRBV4-1 to TRBJ1-5; D is uncertain. CDR3 size: 17 residues. The germline V and J ends were trimmed by 1 base and 3 bases, with 16 bases remaining between them. CDR1 and CDR2 from the germline V gene are MGHRA and YSYEKL. Here the CDR3 reads CASSQVPSDLPNQPQHF. The CDR3 DNA reads as TGCGCCAGCAGCCAAGTACCTTCAGACCTTCCCAATCAGCCCCAGCATTTT.

The chain combines TRBV11-3 with TRBJ2-3; D is uncertain. The CDR3 is 15 amino acids. The V and J ends lost 1 base and 4 bases respectively, with 12 bases between them. Germline assignment: CDR1 SGHNT and CDR2 YENEEA. CDR3 loop: CASSLGGAPADTQYF. CDR3 sequence (DNA): TGTGCCAGCAGCTTAGGTGGAGCGCCCGCAGATACGCAGTATTTT.

The table lists this clonotype with many counts. The chain carries TRBV2 and TRBJ2-1; D is possibly TRBD2 (6 bases). The CDR3 is made up of 15 amino acids. Trimming removed 3 bases from V and 9 bases from J, with 18 bases in between. The V gene's germline CDR1 is SNHLY and CDR2 FYNNEI. CDR3 residues: CASSEAREPPREQFF. CDR3 DNA sequence: TGTGCCAGCAGTGAGGCCCGGGAGCCCCCCCGTGAGCAGTTCTTC.

The rearrangement links TRBV4-1 to TRBJ2-7; the match to TRBD2 covers 12 bases. CDR3 size: 18 residues. The trim removed 0 bases at V and 6 bases at J, leaving 12 bases unmatched. Germline values: CDR1 MGHRA, CDR2 YSYEKL. The CDR3 spells CASSQDPLAGGPLFEQYF. The CDR3 DNA is TGCGCCAGCAGCCAAGATCCGCTAGCGGGAGGGCCTTTGTTCGAGCAGTACTTC.

At least ten counts were recorded for this clonotype. V and J are TRBV2 and TRBJ2-3; 8 bases line up with TRBD1. The germline gives CDR1 SNHLY, CDR2 FYNNEI. Germline trimming cut 6 bases from V and 4 bases from J; bases unmatched to any gene: 0. The CDR3 has 12 amino acids. This CDR3 is CASRQGADTQYF. For the CDR3, the DNA is TGTGCCAGCAGACAGGGGGCAGATACGCAGTATTTT.

This clonotype was observed at least ten times. V is TRBV28 and J is TRBJ2-2; TRBD2 agrees at 12 bases. Per germline, CDR1 MDHEN and CDR2 SYDVKM. Trimming at V came to 5 bases and at J to 5 bases, leaving 6 bases not matched to a gene. The CDR3 totals 16 residues. The CDR3 loop reads CASSAPGLAGTGELFF. CDR3 DNA sequence: TGTGCCAGCAGTGCTCCCGGACTAGCGGGGACCGGGGAGCTGTTTTTT.

This clonotype has more than one count but fewer than ten. The chain joins TRBV19 to TRBJ1-4; D gene unclear. Between the trimmed V and J ends, which lost 8 bases and 2 bases, there was a span of 15 bases. The CDR3 is 15 amino acids. Germline CDR1 reads LNHDA; CDR2 reads SQIVND (reference sequence). This CDR3 is CASSVEAATNEKLFF. CDR3 in DNA: TGTGCCAGTTCCGTGGAGGCAGCGACTAATGAAAAACTGTTTTTT.

In regard to this clonotype: A clone one base away is much larger, so this may be a read error. The conserved final phenylalanine or tryptophan is absent from the CDR3, which likely points to a read error. The J gene is TRBJ2-5, the V gene TRBV15; tentatively, D is TRBD1 or TRBD2 (5 bases each). The CDR3 covers 18 residues. V was cut by 0 bases and J by 5 bases, with 22 bases left in between. CDR1 LNHNV and CDR2 YYDKDF come from the germline V gene (reference sequence). The CDR3 DNA follows: TGTGCCACCAGCAGAGAAGTATCGAGCATTGGAGAGGGGGAGACCCAGTACGTC. Its translation: CATSREVSSIGEGETQYV.

This clonotype showed up just a few times. The V call is TRBV19, the J call TRBJ1-2, with D maybe TRBD1 (6 bases). Germline lookup yields CDR1 LNHDA and CDR2 SQIVND (reference sequence). The CDR3 extends over 14 amino acids. Trimming shortened V by 9 bases and J by 8 bases, and 22 bases separated the two germline ends. In DNA form, the CDR3 reads TGTGCCAGAGCGTTCGGGGGCCGGGATCGGGGCTACACCTTC. Its protein product is CARAFGGRDRGYTF.

This clonotype was picked up many times. This chain joins TRBV19 and TRBJ1-2; TRBD1 is a possible D gene (6 bases). Deletions cut 6 bases from V and 3 bases from J, with 11 bases between. The CDR3 runs to 13 residues. The V gene's germline CDR1 is LNHDA and CDR2 SQIVND (reference sequence). The CDR3 loop reads CASSMEGDYGYTF. In DNA form, the CDR3 reads TGTGCCAGTAGCATGGAGGGGGACTATGGCTACACCTTC.

Notes on this clonotype: Being one base from a much bigger clone, this may be a read error. The chain is built from TRBV5-4 and TRBJ2-7; 9 nucleotides align to TRBD1. Germline loops: CDR1 SGHNT, CDR2 YYREEE (reference sequence). The J segment lost 1 base and the V segment lost 2 bases, leaving 4 bases of the junction unmatched. This CDR3 has 15 residues. CDR3 amino acids: CASSFPGTGSYEQYF. As DNA, the CDR3 is TGTGCCAGCAGCTTTCCCGGGACAGGGTCCTACGAGCAGTACTTC.

This chain uses TRBV19 with TRBJ1-6; 10 nucleotides match TRBD1. Trimming cost V 6 bases and J 13 bases; bases outside gene matches: 9. CDR1 is LNHDA, CDR2 SQIVND, per germline (reference sequence). There are 14 residues in the CDR3. CDR3 nucleotides: TGTGCCAGTAGCCCCGGGACAGGGGTTCGGCCCCTCCACTTT. As protein: CASSPGTGVRPLHF.

This clonotype was seen repeatedly, ten times or more. This chain uses TRBV12-3 or TRBV12-4 with TRBJ1-3; 8 bases line up with TRBD1. The V and J ends lost 6 bases and 2 bases, in that order; junction bases with no gene match: 0. There are 13 residues in the CDR3. CDR3 sequence reads: CASRTGAGNTIYF. The CDR3 DNA reads as TGTGCCAGCAGGACAGGGGCTGGAAACACCATATATTTT.

This clonotype was recorded many times. The V call is TRBV6-2 or TRBV6-3, the J call TRBJ1-6, with TRBD1 matching 7 bases. Germline CDR1 is MNHEY and CDR2 is SVGEGT. V was clipped by 6 bases and J by 7 bases; unmatched bases: 6. CDR3 length: 14 amino acids. CDR3 region: CASSNRGGNSPLHF. In nucleotides, the CDR3 is TGTGCCAGCAGCAACAGGGGCGGGAATTCACCCCTCCACTTT.

This clonotype was picked up many times. The chain joins TRBV7-3 to TRBJ2-7; maybe TRBD1 (6 bases). This CDR3 has 13 amino acids. CDR1 and CDR2 from the germline V gene are SGHTA and FQGTGA. The V gene lost 5 bases and the J gene lost 4 bases, with 12 bases spanning the gap. This chain's CDR3 is CASSPQDSYEQYV. The CDR3 DNA is TGTGCCAGCAGCCCCCAGGACAGTTACGAGCAGTACGTC.

This clonotype came up many times. The chain recombines TRBV2 with TRBJ2-5, with TRBD1 matching 9 bases. The CDR3 is 15 amino acids. Germline loops: CDR1 SNHLY, CDR2 FYNNEI. With V trimmed by 4 bases and J by 13 bases, 16 bases remained unmatched. CDR3 loop: CASSASRTGALHGYF. The DNA for the CDR3 is TGTGCCAGCAGTGCATCGCGGACAGGGGCCCTCCATGGGTACTTC.

In this sample, this clonotype turned up once. The DNA is left out, because the CDR3 cannot be placed on it with certainty; the CDR3 is given as TCRdb lists it. V is TRBV19 and J is TRBJ2-3; TRBD1 is the table's D call, not checked against the DNA. Looked up from germline, CDR1 is LNHDA and CDR2 is SQIVND (reference sequence). The CDR3 length equals 16 residues, ends included. This chain's CDR3 is CASSLPVGTGTDTQCF.

This clonotype was picked up many times. V and J are TRBV12-3 or TRBV12-4 and TRBJ1-1; D not resolved. CDR3 length: 13 amino acids. V was pared by 8 bases and J by 1 base, with 11 bases between. The CDR3 DNA is TGTGCCAGCTTCCGCACAGCGAACACTGAAGCTTTCTTT. Translation: CASFRTANTEAFF.

This clonotype was recorded at least ten times. This chain connects TRBV11-3 to TRBJ2-1; perhaps TRBD2 as D (7 bases). The germline gives CDR1 SGHNT, CDR2 YENEEA. Trimming removed 4 bases at V and 0 bases at J, with 22 bases between. The CDR3 is made up of 19 amino acids. The CDR3 sequence is CASSSHPAGGHSSYNEQFF. The CDR3 DNA follows: TGTGCCAGCAGCTCACATCCCGCCGGGGGGCACAGCTCCTACAATGAGCAGTTCTTC.